The sequence of this T cell receptor (beta chain) was determined in a study of shared clonotypes between healthy human individuals. Study findings and constraints: Researchers sampled only blood; tissue repertoires likely differ.

Germline loops: CDR1 LGHNT, CDR2 FRNRAP. Trimming cost V 2 bases and J 9 bases; bases outside gene matches: 12. The CDR3 runs to 16 residues. This clone was seen a single time. The antigen remains undetermined. Profiling relied on immunoSEQ multiplex PCR, and the TCRdb table lists in-frame clones only, not all of them. The sample has roughly 650,000 clones, around 97% seen once; the top ten hold roughly 0.05%. The clonotype originates from a woman aged 30 to 39 in good health. The chain employs TRBV12-5 and TRBJ2-1, with 8 bases fitting TRBD2. Sequencing input: naive CD4+ T cells sorted from blood. Subset: CD45RA+ positively selected. The CDR3 loop reads CASGLTSGSLWGEQFF. CDR3 DNA: TGTGCTAGTGGTTTGACCAGCGGGAGCTTGTGGGGTGAGCAGTTCTTC.